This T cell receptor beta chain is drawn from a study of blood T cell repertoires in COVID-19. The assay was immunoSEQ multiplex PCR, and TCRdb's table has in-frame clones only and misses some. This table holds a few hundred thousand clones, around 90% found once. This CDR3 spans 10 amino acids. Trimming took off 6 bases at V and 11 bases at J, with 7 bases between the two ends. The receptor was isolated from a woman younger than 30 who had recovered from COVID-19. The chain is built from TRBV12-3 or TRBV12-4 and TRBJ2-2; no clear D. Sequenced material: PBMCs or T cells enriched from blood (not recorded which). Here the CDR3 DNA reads TGTGCCAGCAGAGGCGGAGAGCTGTTTTTT. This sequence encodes CASRGGELFF.